These 27 T cell receptor beta chains were all obtained from the same sample, sequenced in a study of cytomegalovirus exposure and HLA in healthy donors (dated by TCRdb to the late 2010s). Library preparation was by the immunoSEQ multiplex PCR assay. For the multiplex PCR, a mixture combining 60 forward primers for TCR Vbeta segments and 13 reverse primers for TCR Jbeta segments was used. Entries here come from immuneACCESS through TCRdb and include only in-frame sequences with V and J called. Some clones fail to appear in such tables; in the studies checked, an unresolved V gene covers under half of the shortfall, and the cause of the remainder is unknown. This sample comprises some 140,000 clones, under 80% of them detected only once. Together, the top ten hold 4.3% of the sample. The sample comprised PBMCs. These receptors were taken from a man in his late teens or twenties in good health and CMV-seropositive.

The V gene is TRBV7-8, the J gene TRBJ1-2; the match to TRBD1 covers 9 bases. CDR1 SGHVS and CDR2 FQNEAQ come from the germline V gene. This CDR3 contains 15 residues. J lost 4 bases, V lost 4 bases, and 7 bases had no gene match. The CDR3 sequence: CASSSNTGGIYGYTF. CDR3 sequence (DNA): TGTGCCAGCAGCTCAAACACAGGGGGCATCTATGGCTACACCTTC.

The V call is TRBV7-9, the J call TRBJ1-3, with TRBD1 matching 9 bases. V was clipped by 5 bases and J by 2 bases; unmatched bases: 7. Germline assignment: CDR1 SEHNR and CDR2 FQNEAQ (reference sequence). The CDR3 is 16 amino acids. The CDR3 region has the DNA TGTGCCAGCAGCGAGTGGGACAGGGAGGCTGGAAACACCATATATTTT. Translation: CASSEWDREAGNTIYF.

A note on this clone: The conserved phenylalanine or tryptophan normally closing the CDR3 is absent here, so this likely arose from a read error. The DNA is omitted, as the CDR3 cannot be located on it reliably, and the CDR3 follows TCRdb's listing. This sequence joins TRBV5-1 and TRBJ1-1; TRBD1, as called in the table, went unchecked against the DNA. Germline lookup yields CDR1 SGHRS and CDR2 YFSETQ. Counting both end residues, the CDR3 totals 13 amino acids. CDR3 sequence: CASSLGDRGRSFV.

The J gene is TRBJ2-7, the V gene TRBV10-3, with 7 bases lining up with TRBD2. The germline CDR1 and CDR2 sequences are ENHRY and SYGVKD. Losses at the gene ends were 7 bases for V and 2 bases for J; bases not matched to a gene: 8. The CDR3 spans 14 residues. The CDR3 bases are TGTGCCATCAAGCCAGCGGGGCCCGCCTACGAGCAGTACTTC. The encoded protein is CAIKPAGPAYEQYF.

The chain's CDR3 is CASSLQGGNSPLHF. CDR3 coding DNA: TGTGCCAGCAGTTTACAGGGCGGTAATTCACCCCTCCACTTT. The chain uses TRBV6-6 and TRBJ1-6, with D possibly being TRBD1 (6 bases). Deletions cut 4 bases from V and 6 bases from J, with 10 bases between. CDR1 is MNHNY and CDR2 is SVGAGI in the germline V gene (reference sequence). The CDR3 runs 14 residues.

Only a few counts were recorded for this clone. The J gene is TRBJ1-6, the V gene TRBV28; 9 bases fit TRBD1. The CDR3 totals 16 residues. Trimming removed 6 bases from V and 6 bases from J; junction bases left unmatched: 9. Per the germline V gene, CDR1 is MDHEN and CDR2 is SYDVKM. The CDR3 DNA follows: TGTGCCAGCAGACCCGGGACAGGGCCCCCTAATTCACCCCTCCACTTT. Its protein product is CASRPGTGPPNSPLHF.

This clone was counted between two and nine times. The J gene is TRBJ1-5, the V gene TRBV11-3, with TRBD1 matching over 7 bases. Looked up from germline, CDR1 is SGHNT and CDR2 is YENEEA. V lost 3 bases, J lost 5 bases, and 10 bases stayed unmatched. The CDR3 totals 16 residues. The CDR3 DNA sequence: TGTGCCAGCAGCTTCAACCACAGGGGTTTGGATCAGCCCCAGCATTTT. It encodes CASSFNHRGLDQPQHF.

The chain links TRBV19 to TRBJ1-5; the match to TRBD1 covers 11 bases. Trimming at V came to 6 bases and at J to 6 bases, leaving 10 bases not matched to a gene. Germline CDR1 and CDR2: LNHDA and SQIVND (reference sequence). CDR3 length: 16 residues. The CDR3 spells CASRSGQGARVQPQHF. The CDR3 DNA follows: TGTGCCAGTAGGTCCGGACAGGGGGCGAGGGTTCAGCCCCAGCATTTT. The full variable domain, completed using reference TRBV19 and TRBJ1-5, is DGGITQSPKYLFRKEGQNVTLSCEQNLNHDAMYWYRQDPGQGLRLIYYSQIVNDFQKGDIAEGYSVSREKKESFPLTVTSAQKNPTAFYLCASRSGQGARVQPQHFGDGTRLSIL.

The rearrangement uses TRBV5-1 and TRBJ2-7; D is unclear. Germline V gives CDR1 SGHRS, CDR2 YFSETQ. CDR3 length equals 15 residues. Trimming removed 1 base at V and 6 bases at J, with 17 bases between. DNA of the CDR3: TGCGCCAGCAGCTTGCCTGACACCGTCGGCGTCGAGCAGTACTTC. Its protein product is CASSLPDTVGVEQYF.

Remarks on this clone: Other DNA sequences in the sample encode the same CDR3. This chain's CDR3 is CSARDQYGYTF. CDR3 nucleotide sequence: TGCAGTGCTAGAGATCAATATGGCTACACCTTC. The chain couples TRBV20-1 to TRBJ1-2; D remains ambiguous. This CDR3 has 11 residues. V was shortened by 0 bases and J by 5 bases, with 4 bases between the two germline ends. Germline lookup yields CDR1 DFQATT and CDR2 SNEGSKA (reference sequence).

The chain has TRBV15 and TRBJ2-1, with 10 bases matching TRBD2. CDR3 length: 16 amino acids. V dropped 0 bases and J dropped 8; count of bases not matched to a gene: 7. CDR1 and CDR2 from the germline V gene are LNHNV and YYDKDF (reference sequence). CDR3 residues: CATSRDLLAGDDEQFF. The CDR3 DNA reads TGTGCCACCAGCAGAGATCTTCTAGCGGGAGACGATGAGCAGTTCTTC. The variable domain in full, with the rest retrieved from reference TRBV15 and TRBJ2-1, is DAMVIQNPRYQVTQFGKPVTLSCSQTLNHNVMYWYQQKSSQAPKLLFHYYDKDFNNEADTPDNFQSRRPNTSFCFLDIRSPGLGDTAMYLCATSRDLLAGDDEQFFGPGTRLTVL.

The chain uses TRBV4-2 and TRBJ2-5; the match to TRBD2 covers 12 bases. This CDR3 is built from 19 residues. Germline V CDR1 and CDR2: LGHNA, YNFKEQ. After removal of 1 base from V and 1 base from J, the junction contained 10 bases not matched to a gene. For the CDR3, the DNA is TGTGCCAGCAGCCAAGTATTAGGACTAGCGGGGCTCCCCCAAGAGACCCAGTACTTC. This codes for CASSQVLGLAGLPQETQYF.

This chain joins TRBV28 and TRBJ2-3, with D perhaps matching TRBD1 (6 bases). Germline V gene lookup returns CDR1 MDHEN and CDR2 SYDVKM. The CDR3 runs 16 residues. Deletions cut 2 bases from V and 3 bases from J, with 15 bases between. CDR3 DNA sequence: TGTGCCAGCAGTTTAATCAGGGGAACAGGAACAGATACGCAGTATTTT. Its protein is CASSLIRGTGTDTQYF.

The chain links TRBV27 to TRBJ1-1, with 8 nucleotides matching TRBD1. CDR3 length equals 14 residues. Germline V gene lookup returns CDR1 MNHEY and CDR2 SMNVEV (reference sequence). The V gene end was trimmed by 6 bases and the J gene end by 4 bases; junction bases not matched to a gene: 7. DNA of the CDR3: TGTGCCAGCAGATTTACAGGGGGGAGCACTGAAGCTTTCTTT. It translates to CASRFTGGSTEAFF.

V gene TRBV2 combines with J gene TRBJ1-4; 7 nucleotides line up with TRBD1. The CDR3 length is 14 residues. Germline V CDR1 and CDR2: SNHLY, FYNNEI. Germline trimming cut 4 bases from V and 3 bases from J; bases unmatched to any gene: 2. The CDR3: CASSGGTANEKLFF. The CDR3 nucleotides read TGTGCCAGCAGTGGCGGGACAGCTAATGAAAAACTGTTTTTT. Using reference TRBV2 and TRBJ1-4 for the parts outside the CDR3, the full variable domain is EPEVTQTPSHQVTQMGQEVILRCVPISNHLYFYWYRQILGQKVEFLVSFYNNEISEKSEIFDDQFSVERPDGSNFTLKIRSTKLEDSAMYFCASSGGTANEKLFFGSGTQLSVL.

This clone turned up a few times. The rearrangement uses TRBV2 and TRBJ2-7; D is possibly TRBD2 (5 bases). The CDR3 covers 14 residues. Looked up from germline, CDR1 is SNHLY and CDR2 is FYNNEI. Trimming shortened V by 8 bases and J by 4 bases, and 18 bases separated the two germline ends. CDR3 DNA sequence: TGTGCCAGCGCACAACCGCGGGCCGCATACGAGCAGTACTTC. It encodes CASAQPRAAYEQYF.

A few counts support this clone. This chain uses TRBV28 with TRBJ1-1, with D hard to call. V was cut by 2 bases and J by 6 bases, with 10 bases left in between. The CDR3 sequence is 13 residues long. The germline CDR1 and CDR2 sequences are MDHEN and SYDVKM. The CDR3 spells CASSLRGAAEAFF. CDR3 coding DNA: TGTGCCAGCAGTTTACGGGGAGCCGCTGAAGCTTTCTTT.

This clone was recorded a few times. The V gene is TRBV28, the J gene TRBJ1-2; no reliable D call. This CDR3 is 12 amino acids long. Germline lookup yields CDR1 MDHEN and CDR2 SYDVKM. Trimming shortened V by 5 bases and J by 1 base, and 5 bases separated the two germline ends. DNA for the CDR3: TGTGCCAGCAGTGGAGTTAACTATGGCTACACCTTC. Protein: CASSGVNYGYTF.

V and J are TRBV5-1 and TRBJ1-1; 10 bases align to TRBD1. CDR1 and CDR2 (germline): SGHRS, YFSETQ. The CDR3 length is 13 residues. Trimming cost V 4 bases and J 6 bases; bases outside gene matches: 3. The CDR3 bases are TGCGCCAGCAGCACGGGACAGGGGTCTGAAGCTTTCTTT. Residues: CASSTGQGSEAFF.

This clone was detected only a few times. The V and J genes are TRBV30 and TRBJ2-2, with 10 bases identical to TRBD2. V shed 1 base and J 5 bases; nucleotides not matched to a gene: 4. Germline CDR1 and CDR2: GTSNPN and SVGIG (reference sequence). The CDR3 is 15 residues long. CDR3 coding DNA: TGTGCCTGGAGTGCACTAGCGGGAAGTACCGGGGAGCTGTTTTTT. It yields the protein CAWSALAGSTGELFF.

The chain employs TRBV29-1 and TRBJ1-1; D is unclear. Germline V gene sequence: CDR1 SQVTM, CDR2 ANQGSEA. This CDR3 is built from 12 residues. V dropped 4 bases and J dropped 2 bases, with 8 bases sitting between them. Here the CDR3 DNA reads TGCAGCGTTGGCACAGTTAACACTGAAGCTTTCTTT. Protein sequence: CSVGTVNTEAFF.

This sequence joins TRBV5-1 and TRBJ1-1; perhaps TRBD1 as D (5 bases). The germline V and J ends were trimmed by 5 bases and 1 base, with 12 bases remaining between them. Per the germline V gene, CDR1 is SGHRS and CDR2 is YFSETQ. There are 14 residues in the CDR3. The CDR3 DNA is TGCGCCAGCAGAGAAGGCAGGGAGAACACTGAAGCTTTCTTT. Its protein is CASREGRENTEAFF. Filled out from reference TRBV5-1 and TRBJ1-1, the complete variable domain reads KAGVTQTPRYLIKTRGQQVTLSCSPISGHRSVSWYQQTPGQGLQFLFEYFSETQRNKGNFPGRFSGRQFSNSRSEMNVSTLELGDSALYLCASREGRENTEAFFGQGTRLTVV.

J is TRBJ2-3 and V is TRBV6-5, with 10 bases fitting TRBD1. The CDR3 runs 15 residues. Germline V gene data show CDR1 as MNHEY and CDR2 as SVGAGI. V lost 2 bases to trimming and J lost 2 bases; unmatched junction nucleotides: 1. CDR3 region: CASSYGTGDTDTQYF. In nucleotides, the CDR3 is TGTGCCAGCAGTTACGGGACAGGGGACACAGATACGCAGTATTTT.

This clone occurred a few times. The rearrangement links TRBV28 to TRBJ1-5, with D maybe TRBD1 (5 bases). Between the trimmed V and J ends, which lost 4 bases and 3 bases, there was a span of 10 bases. From germline, CDR1 is MDHEN and CDR2 SYDVKM. CDR3 length: 14 amino acids. The CDR3 region is CASSYTGDNQPQHF. DNA of the CDR3: TGTGCCAGCAGTTACACAGGAGACAATCAGCCCCAGCATTTT.

In its sample, this clone was seen a few times. In DNA form, the CDR3 reads TGTGCCAGCAGCTTGTGGGACAGGGGAGATCAGCCCCAGCATTTT. Amino acids: CASSLWDRGDQPQHF. The chain employs TRBV5-6 and TRBJ1-5; 10 nucleotides agree with TRBD1. This CDR3 spans 15 amino acids. Germline assignment: CDR1 SGHDT and CDR2 YYEEEE. The junction had 3 bases not matched to a gene; V was cut back by 1 base and J by 5 bases.

The CDR3 is CASSVAGTGKSDEQYF. The CDR3 DNA follows: TGTGCCAGCAGCGTAGCGGGAACAGGGAAGTCCGACGAGCAGTACTTC. The rearrangement links TRBV9 to TRBJ2-7; maybe TRBD1 (6 bases). The V gene lost 0 bases and the J gene lost 5 bases, with 18 bases spanning the gap. Looked up from germline, CDR1 is SGDLS and CDR2 is YYNGEE. The CDR3 runs 16 residues. Drawing the rest from reference TRBV9 and TRBJ2-7, the complete variable domain is DSGVTQTPKHLITATGQRVTLRCSPRSGDLSVYWYQQSLDQGLQFLIQYYNGEERAKGNILERFSAQQFPDLHSELNLSSLELGDSALYFCASSVAGTGKSDEQYFGPGTRLTVT.

This clone was seen once. The chain uses TRBV9 and TRBJ2-7, with 10 bases matching TRBD2. V was clipped by 3 bases and J by 6 bases; unmatched bases: 12. CDR3 length: 16 residues. Per the germline V gene, CDR1 is SGDLS and CDR2 is YYNGEE. DNA for the CDR3: TGTGCCAGCAGCGGCGGAGGGCTAGCGGGAGTAAGCGAGCAGTACTTC. Protein sequence: CASSGGGLAGVSEQYF. Full variable domain (outside the CDR3, taken from reference TRBV9 and TRBJ2-7): DSGVTQTPKHLITATGQRVTLRCSPRSGDLSVYWYQQSLDQGLQFLIQYYNGEERAKGNILERFSAQQFPDLHSELNLSSLELGDSALYFCASSGGGLAGVSEQYFGPGTRLTVT.